The 9 T cell receptor beta chains reported below all come from one sample, sequenced in a study of T cells after yellow fever vaccination. TCRdb reprocessed the 5' RACE reads with MiXCR, giving one entry per CDR3 protein. The table includes 200,000 to 300,000 distinct CDR3 sequences, over 6.5% detected once. The sequenced sample was CD4+ T cells sorted from PBMCs, obtained on the day of the yellow fever booster vaccination. These receptor sequences come from a young man who received the YFV17D yellow fever vaccine.

This chain connects TRBV20-1 to TRBJ1-3; TRBD1 aligns across 8 bases. Looked up from germline, CDR1 is DFQATT and CDR2 is SNEGSKA (reference sequence). The CDR3 contains 12 residues. J was trimmed by 4 bases and V by 5 bases; bases with no gene match: 1. CDR3 amino acids: CSARQGGNTIYF. For the CDR3, the DNA is TGCAGTGCTCGACAGGGGGGAAACACCATATATTTT.

This clonotype came up a few times. This chain uses TRBV5-1 with TRBJ2-5, with D maybe TRBD2 (5 bases). The CDR3 sequence is 14 residues long. The germline V gene encodes CDR1 SGHRS and CDR2 YFSETQ. The V end was cut by 2 bases, the J end by 1 base, with 9 bases between. In DNA form, the CDR3 reads TGCGCCAGCAGCTTTCTAGCTCGCCAAGAGACCCAGTACTTC. This translates into CASSFLARQETQYF.

In its sample, this clonotype was seen a few times. V usage is TRBV4-1 and J usage is TRBJ1-5, with D uncertain. This CDR3 has 13 amino acids. Germline CDR1 is MGHRA and CDR2 is YSYEKL. Between the trimmed V and J ends, which lost 3 bases and 6 bases, there was a span of 9 bases. DNA of the CDR3: TGCGCCAGCAGCCAGGTGGAAGGTCAGCCCCAGCATTTT. Translated: CASSQVEGQPQHF.

This clonotype was found a few times. The genes are TRBV5-1 and TRBJ2-1, with 14 positions matching TRBD2. V shed 3 bases, J shed 4 bases, and the junction held 6 bases outside the gene matches. The V gene's germline CDR1 is SGHRS and CDR2 YFSETQ. This CDR3 has 17 amino acids. Written as DNA, the CDR3 is TGCGCCAGCAGCTCAGGACTAGCGGGAGGAGTGTACAATGAGCAGTTCTTC. Its translation is CASSSGLAGGVYNEQFF.

This rearrangement joins TRBV29-1 to TRBJ2-4, with D perhaps TRBD1 (5 bases). The CDR3 spans 14 residues. Germline V CDR1 and CDR2: SQVTM, ANQGSEA. V lost 7 bases and J 6 bases, leaving 19 bases between the germline ends. The CDR3: CSGKSPGSGNIQYF. The CDR3, as DNA: TGCAGCGGTAAAAGCCCAGGGTCAGGAAACATTCAGTACTTC.

The chain couples TRBV29-1 to TRBJ1-6; D uncertain. Between the trimmed V and J ends, which lost 8 bases and 10 bases, there was a span of 21 bases. The CDR3 has 14 amino acids. Germline CDR1 SQVTM, CDR2 ANQGSEA. DNA of the CDR3: TGCAGCCCCCTCGGTTACCTCCCTCGGTCACCCCTCCACTTT. Translating it yields CSPLGYLPRSPLHF. The full variable domain, completed using reference TRBV29-1 and TRBJ1-6, is SAVISQKPSRDICQRGTSLTIQCQVDSQVTMMFWYRQQPGQSLTLIATANQGSEATYESGFVIDKFPISRPNLTFSTLTVSNMSPEDSSIYLCSPLGYLPRSPLHFGNGTRLTVT.

This clonotype was seen more than once but under ten times. The chain recombines TRBV20-1 with TRBJ1-6, with D unclear. There are 16 residues in the CDR3. From germline, CDR1 is DFQATT and CDR2 SNEGSKA (reference sequence). Trimming cost V 0 bases and J 0 bases, with 9 bases left between them. CDR3 sequence: CSARESISSYNSPLHF. CDR3 nucleotide sequence: TGCAGTGCTAGAGAAAGTATAAGCTCCTATAATTCACCCCTCCACTTT.

This clonotype was seen repeatedly, ten times or more. This chain joins TRBV7-2 and TRBJ1-1; D remains ambiguous. Germline assignment: CDR1 SGHTA and CDR2 FQGNSA. The CDR3 has 14 residues. V lost 2 bases, J lost 1 base, and 8 bases lay in between. CDR3 loop: CASSLRWQNTEAFF. The CDR3 DNA sequence: TGTGCCAGCAGCTTAAGGTGGCAGAACACTGAAGCTTTCTTT.

About this clonotype: One base away lies a much larger clone, so this may be a sequencing read error. The chain combines TRBV5-1 with TRBJ2-2; 7 bases align to TRBD1. Trimming cost V 2 bases and J 7 bases; bases outside gene matches: 8. In germline, CDR1 is SGHRS, CDR2 YFSETQ. This CDR3 has 15 amino acids. CDR3 nucleotides: TGCGCCAGCAGCTTAGCAGACAGGGACATCGGGGAGCTGTTTTTT. Encoded protein: CASSLADRDIGELFF.